This section outlines one T cell receptor beta chain sequence together with its context. As yet, its antigen is unknown. The data are from a study of blood T cells in healthy people across ages. Overall study findings and caveats: CMV status of donors was unknown, possibly confounding expanded clonotype changes. In long-lived donors, naive CD4+ cell counts and diversity exceeded those of aged donors.

Trimming left V 0 bases short and J 0 bases short, with 13 bases between. This CDR3 is 17 amino acids long. CDR1 is MGHRA, CDR2 YSYEKL, per germline. The authors ran a second PCR of roughly 6 to 11 cycles using a sample-barcoded 5' primer and a J-beta primer mix. TCRdb ran MiXCR on the 5' RACE reads and lists one entry per CDR3 protein. The table includes 950,000 to 1,200,000 distinct CDR3 sequences, around two fifths detected once. This chain connects TRBV4-1 to TRBJ2-3; tentatively, D is TRBD1 or TRBD2 (5 bases each). The receptor was isolated from a man between 18 and 29 years old in good health. Sequenced material: blood. DNA of the CDR3: TGCGCCAGCAGCCAAGAGACCTCGAGGGGAAGCACAGATACGCAGTATTTT. This translates into CASSQETSRGSTDTQYF.